This T cell receptor beta chain came from a study of T cells in narcolepsy. Overall study: Patients with NT1 or NT2 and healthy control donors were enrolled. Study results and caveats: No autoreactive T cell clone sequences appeared in some memory CD4+ repertoires. HCRT-specific and TRIB2-specific autoreactive clonotypes appeared among same-patient CSF and blood CD4+ clonotypes. Blood of same and different patients, but not healthy controls, reportedly held recurring autoreactive clonotypes.

Assay used: immunoSEQ multiplex PCR; TCRdb lists only in-frame clones, some missing. The sample lists fewer than 30,000 clones; about 80% were seen once. V shed 2 bases and J shed 2 bases, with 6 bases lying between them. This CDR3 has 12 amino acids. The germline CDR1 and CDR2 sequences are GTSNPN and SVGIG (reference sequence). In regard to this clone: Its antigen is unknown.

The material sequenced was CD45RA- memory CD4+ T cells from PBMCs. V usage is TRBV30 and J usage is TRBJ2-5; D not resolved. This TCR was sampled from a human donor with narcolepsy. This CDR3 is CAWSPKQETQYF. CDR3 bases: TGTGCCTGGAGTCCCAAGCAAGAGACCCAGTACTTC.